This T cell receptor beta chain derives from a study of cytomegalovirus exposure and HLA in healthy donors. PCR involved 60 Vbeta and 13 Jbeta primers. Produced via immunoSEQ multiplex PCR; TCRdb's table is partial and in-frame only. The sample's table shows approximately 120,000 clones. Study conclusions and caveats: Most TCRs appeared rarely, but some public TCRs recurred in many donors. Some segments of the V type, notably TRBV6-2 and TRBV6-3, were excluded as indistinguishable. An Asian-associated ancestry cluster reportedly showed fewer N-insertions than the approximately 650-donor mean in a later analysis. The study put under 200 TCR beta chains on its list as cytomegalovirus-associated.

A note on this clone: Its target is not known.

Germline V gene sequence: CDR1 MNHEY, CDR2 SMNVEV (reference sequence). The CDR3 length is 14 residues. Sequenced: PBMCs. This sequence joins TRBV27 and TRBJ2-5; possibly TRBD1 for D (5 bases). TRBJ2-7 matches the DNA end more closely, so the J call is doubtful. The sequence derives from a young man in good health and CMV-seronegative. The CDR3 region is CASSPLGRPYEQYF. The CDR3 bases are TGTGCCAGCAGTCCCTTGGGGCGGCCCTACGAGCAGTACTTC.